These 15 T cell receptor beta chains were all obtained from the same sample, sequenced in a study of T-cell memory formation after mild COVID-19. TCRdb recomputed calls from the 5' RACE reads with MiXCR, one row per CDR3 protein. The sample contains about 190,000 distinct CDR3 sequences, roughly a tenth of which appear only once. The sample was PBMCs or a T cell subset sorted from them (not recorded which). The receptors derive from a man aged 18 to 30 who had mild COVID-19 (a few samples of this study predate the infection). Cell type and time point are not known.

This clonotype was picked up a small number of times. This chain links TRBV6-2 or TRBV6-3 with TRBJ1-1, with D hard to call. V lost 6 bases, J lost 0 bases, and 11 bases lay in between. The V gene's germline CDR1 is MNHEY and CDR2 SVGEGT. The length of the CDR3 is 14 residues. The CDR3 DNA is TGTGCCAGCAGCACGGCTCAGTTGAACACTGAAGCTTTCTTT. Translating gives CASSTAQLNTEAFF.

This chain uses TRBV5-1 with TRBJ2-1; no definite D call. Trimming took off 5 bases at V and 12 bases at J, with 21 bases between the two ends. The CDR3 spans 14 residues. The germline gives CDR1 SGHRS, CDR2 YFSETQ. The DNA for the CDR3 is TGCGCCAGCAGACCCGCCGACTCCGTGACTGCGCAGTTCTTC. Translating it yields CASRPADSVTAQFF.

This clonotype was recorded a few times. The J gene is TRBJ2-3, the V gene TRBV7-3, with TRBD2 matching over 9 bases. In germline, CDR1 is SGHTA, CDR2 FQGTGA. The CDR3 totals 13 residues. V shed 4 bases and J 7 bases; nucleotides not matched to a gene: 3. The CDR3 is CASSSGTSNTQYF. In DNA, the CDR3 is TGTGCCAGCAGCTCCGGGACTAGCAATACGCAGTATTTT.

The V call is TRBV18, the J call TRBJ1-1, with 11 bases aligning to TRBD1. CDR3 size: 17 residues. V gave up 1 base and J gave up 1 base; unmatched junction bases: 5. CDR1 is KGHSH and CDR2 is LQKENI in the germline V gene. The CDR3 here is CASSPQGTGGRNTEAFF. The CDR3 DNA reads TGTGCCAGCTCACCACAGGGGACAGGGGGTAGGAACACTGAAGCTTTCTTT.

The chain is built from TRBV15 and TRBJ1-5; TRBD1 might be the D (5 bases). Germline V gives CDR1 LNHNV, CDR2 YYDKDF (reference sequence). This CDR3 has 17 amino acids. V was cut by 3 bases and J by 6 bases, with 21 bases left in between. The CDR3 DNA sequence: TGTGCCACCAGCAGGTTTAGCGTCGCCCACGGGGGTCAGCCCCAGCATTTT. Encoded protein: CATSRFSVAHGGQPQHF.

The CDR3 region is CASSLWNTASLGGGYTF. CDR3 nucleotides: TGTGCCAGCAGCTTGTGGAACACAGCCAGCTTAGGGGGTGGCTACACCTTC. This chain uses TRBV5-8 with TRBJ1-2; tentatively, D is TRBD1 (6 bases). The germline V gene encodes CDR1 SGHTS and CDR2 YDEGEE. Trimming pared 1 base from V and 7 bases from J, leaving 23 bases between. The CDR3 length is 17 residues.

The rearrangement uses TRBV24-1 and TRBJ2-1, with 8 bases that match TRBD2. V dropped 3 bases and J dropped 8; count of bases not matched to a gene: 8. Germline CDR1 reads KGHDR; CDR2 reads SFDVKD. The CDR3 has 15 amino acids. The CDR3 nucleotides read TGTGCCACCAGTGATACGGGGGGGCCAGGGGATGAGCAGTTCTTC. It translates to CATSDTGGPGDEQFF.

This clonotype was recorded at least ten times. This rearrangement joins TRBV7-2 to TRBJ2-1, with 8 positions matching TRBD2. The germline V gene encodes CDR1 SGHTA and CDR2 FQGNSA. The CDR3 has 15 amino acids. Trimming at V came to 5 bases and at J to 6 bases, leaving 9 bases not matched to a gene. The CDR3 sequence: CASSPPGLAGNEQFF. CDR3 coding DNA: TGTGCCAGCAGCCCTCCCGGACTAGCTGGCAATGAGCAGTTCTTC.

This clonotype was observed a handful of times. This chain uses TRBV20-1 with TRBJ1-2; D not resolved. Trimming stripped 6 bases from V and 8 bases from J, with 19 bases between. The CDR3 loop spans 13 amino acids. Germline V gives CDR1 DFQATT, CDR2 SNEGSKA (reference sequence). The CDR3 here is CSAAFSKGRGYTF. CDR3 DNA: TGCAGTGCGGCATTCTCGAAGGGCCGGGGCTACACCTTC.

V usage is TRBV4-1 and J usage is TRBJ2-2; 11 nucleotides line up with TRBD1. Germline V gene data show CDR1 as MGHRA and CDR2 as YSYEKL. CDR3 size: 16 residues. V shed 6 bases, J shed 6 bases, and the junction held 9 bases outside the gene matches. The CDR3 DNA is TGCGCCAGCAGTGACGGGGGACAGGGGGTGGCCGGGGAGCTGTTTTTT. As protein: CASSDGGQGVAGELFF.

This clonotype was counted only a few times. Written as DNA, the CDR3 is TGTGCCAGCACTCTGGTAGGGGGCGGGGGCACTGAAGCTTTCTTT. Its translation is CASTLVGGGGTEAFF. The chain carries TRBV7-3 and TRBJ1-1, with 7 bases lining up with TRBD1. This CDR3 region has 15 residues. CDR1 is SGHTA and CDR2 is FQGTGA in the germline V gene. The V gene end was trimmed by 7 bases and the J gene end by 4 bases; junction bases not matched to a gene: 12. The full variable domain, its missing parts supplied by reference TRBV7-3 and TRBJ1-1, is GAGVSQTPSNKVTEKGKYVELRCDPISGHTALYWYRQSLGQGPEFLIYFQGTGAADDSGLPNDRFFAVRPEGSVSTLKIQRTERGDSAVYLCASTLVGGGGTEAFFGQGTRLTVV.

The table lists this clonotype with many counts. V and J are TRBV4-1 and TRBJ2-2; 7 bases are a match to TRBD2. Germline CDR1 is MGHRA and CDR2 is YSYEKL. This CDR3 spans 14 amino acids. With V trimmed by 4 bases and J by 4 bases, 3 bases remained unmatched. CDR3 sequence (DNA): TGCGCCAGCAGCCTGCCGGGGGGCACCGGGGAGCTGTTTTTT. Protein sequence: CASSLPGGTGELFF.

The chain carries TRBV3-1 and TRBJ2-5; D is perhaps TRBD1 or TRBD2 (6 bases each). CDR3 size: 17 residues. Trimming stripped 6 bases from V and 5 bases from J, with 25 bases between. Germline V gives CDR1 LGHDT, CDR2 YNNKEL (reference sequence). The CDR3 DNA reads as TGTGCCAGCAGTCGACAAGCAGGCCGGGGGCTAGGGGAGACCCAGTACTTC. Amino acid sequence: CASSRQAGRGLGETQYF.

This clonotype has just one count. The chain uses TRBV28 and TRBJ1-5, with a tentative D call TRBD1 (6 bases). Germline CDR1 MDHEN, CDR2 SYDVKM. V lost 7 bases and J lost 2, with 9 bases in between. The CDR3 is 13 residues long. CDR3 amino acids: CASTRTGNQPQHF. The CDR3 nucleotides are TGTGCCAGCACCCGGACAGGCAATCAGCCCCAGCATTTT.

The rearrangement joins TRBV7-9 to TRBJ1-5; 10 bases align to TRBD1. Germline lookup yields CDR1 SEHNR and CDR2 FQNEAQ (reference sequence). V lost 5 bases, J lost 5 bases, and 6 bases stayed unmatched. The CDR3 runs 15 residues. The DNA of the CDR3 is TGTGCCAGCAGCCAAGAGGGACAGGGGTATCAGCCCCAGCATTTT. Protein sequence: CASSQEGQGYQPQHF. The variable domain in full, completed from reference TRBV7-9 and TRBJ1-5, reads DTGVSQNPRHKITKRGQNVTFRCDPISEHNRLYWYRQTLGQGPEFLTYFQNEAQLEKSRLLSDRFSAERPKGSFSTLEIQRTEQGDSAMYLCASSQEGQGYQPQHFGDGTRLSIL.